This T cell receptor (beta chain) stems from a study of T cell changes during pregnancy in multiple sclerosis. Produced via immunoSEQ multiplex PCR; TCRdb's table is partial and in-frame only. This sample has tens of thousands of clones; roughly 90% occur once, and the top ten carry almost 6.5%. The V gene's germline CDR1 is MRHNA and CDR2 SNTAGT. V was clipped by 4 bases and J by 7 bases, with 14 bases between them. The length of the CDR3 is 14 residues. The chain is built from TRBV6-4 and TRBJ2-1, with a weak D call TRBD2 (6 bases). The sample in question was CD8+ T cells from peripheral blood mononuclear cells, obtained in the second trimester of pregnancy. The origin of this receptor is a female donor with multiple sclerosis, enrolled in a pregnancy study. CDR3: CASSAGETGNEQFF. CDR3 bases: TGTGCCAGCAGTGCGGGAGAAACGGGGAATGAGCAGTTCTTC.